The TCR beta chain under discussion was sequenced for a study of blood T cell repertoires in COVID-19. Study-level information: Samples representing acute and convalescent COVID-19 were sourced from the United States, Italy and Spain.

This CDR3 contains 15 residues. Germline CDR1 is MNHNS and CDR2 is SASEGT. V trimming: 2 bases; J trimming: 6 bases; junction bases outside the gene matches: 7. The repertoire was sequenced with immunoSEQ multiplex PCR; TCRdb's copy has only in-frame clones and lacks some. The sample contains roughly 200,000 clones, about 84% of which appear only once. The source material was peripheral blood. The sequence came from a woman of 80 years or more with acute or convalescent COVID-19. V is TRBV6-1 and J is TRBJ1-5; 7 bases align to TRBD1. Here the CDR3 reads CASSEKTGPGQPQHF. CDR3 DNA sequence: TGTGCCAGCAGTGAAAAGACAGGGCCGGGTCAGCCCCAGCATTTT.